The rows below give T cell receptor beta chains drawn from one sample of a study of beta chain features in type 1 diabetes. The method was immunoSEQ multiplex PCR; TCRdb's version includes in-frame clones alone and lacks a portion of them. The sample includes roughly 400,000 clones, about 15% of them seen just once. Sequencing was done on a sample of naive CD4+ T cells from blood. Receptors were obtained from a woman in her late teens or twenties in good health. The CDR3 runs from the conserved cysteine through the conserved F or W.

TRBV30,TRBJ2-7,CAWSVKVDSKEQYF
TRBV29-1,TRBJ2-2,CSVRDRHYTGELFF
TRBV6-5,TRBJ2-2,CASSYSRGAHTGELFF
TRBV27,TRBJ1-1,CASSPRGRVHTEAFF
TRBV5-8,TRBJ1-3,CASSLGHIGNTIYF
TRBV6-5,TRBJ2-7,CASSYSTVGGYEQYF
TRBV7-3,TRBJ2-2,CASSLTRAGELFF
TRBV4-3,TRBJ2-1,CASSQDYWNEQFF
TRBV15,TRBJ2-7,CATSSTGRGLNEQYF
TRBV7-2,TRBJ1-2,CASSLLAQDSGYGYTF
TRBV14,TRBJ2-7,CASSQGGSAYEQYF
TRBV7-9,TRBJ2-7,CASSLTGQGNYEQYF
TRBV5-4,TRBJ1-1,CASSFGTGDTEAFF
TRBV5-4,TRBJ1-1,CASSLATDIWTEAFF
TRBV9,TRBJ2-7,CASSVGGGSFNEQYF
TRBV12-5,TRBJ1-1,CASGPDRGTEAFF
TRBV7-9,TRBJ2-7,CASSGAGTGVEQYF
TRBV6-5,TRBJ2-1,CASSDPPGNEQFF
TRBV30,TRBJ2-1,CAWSATSGLLSFF
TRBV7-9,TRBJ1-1,CASSLTGKNTEAFF
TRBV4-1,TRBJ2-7,CASSQVWTGPSYEQYF
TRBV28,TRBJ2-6,CASSLRQGLSGANVLTF
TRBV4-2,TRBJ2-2,CASSQGTSGRKAGELFF
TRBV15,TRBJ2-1,CATSSRLLTSGSGEQFF
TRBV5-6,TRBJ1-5,CASSHWDRDQPQHF
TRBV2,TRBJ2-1,CASSVWTGGRNEQFF
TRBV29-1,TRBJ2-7,CSVALIGGGEQYF
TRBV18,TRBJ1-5,CASSFTGNQPQHF
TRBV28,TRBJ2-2,CASSPRLAGRTGELFF
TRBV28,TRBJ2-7,CASQEAGAYEQYF
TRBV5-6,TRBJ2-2,CASSRYGDINGELFF
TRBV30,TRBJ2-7,CAWSVGGQAYEQYF
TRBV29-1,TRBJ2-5,CSVGASQETQYF
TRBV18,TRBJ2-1,CASSPLREDYNEQFF
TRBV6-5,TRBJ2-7,CASSLRGEQYF
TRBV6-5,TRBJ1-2,CASSYTGGLGYTF
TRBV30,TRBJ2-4,CAWRSIIGTSGRWTGSKNIQYF
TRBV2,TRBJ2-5,CASSAGVGLQETQYF
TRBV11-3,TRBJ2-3,CASSLGTLAGRTDTQYF
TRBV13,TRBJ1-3,CASSLGDRAGNTIYF
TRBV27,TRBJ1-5,CASRPDREGQPQHF
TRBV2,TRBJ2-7,CASSVGLAGLLEQYF
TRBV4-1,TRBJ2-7,CASSQEVGLQSSYEQYF
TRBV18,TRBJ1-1,CASSPSGTGQAFF
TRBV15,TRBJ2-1,CATSRDPDRYNEQFF
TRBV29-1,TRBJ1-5,CSVEGGRGQPQHF
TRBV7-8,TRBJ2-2,CASSLVGTSGVTGELFF
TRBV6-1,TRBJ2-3,CASSIREYLDTQYF
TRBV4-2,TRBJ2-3,CASSLDRGRVADTQYF
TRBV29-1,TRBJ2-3,CSVETTPLTDTQYF
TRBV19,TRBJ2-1,CASSRDRGNEQFF
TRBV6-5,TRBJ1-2,CASSHGTGTYGYTF
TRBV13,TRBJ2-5,CASSLGRTGGPETQYF
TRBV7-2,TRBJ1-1,CASSFYSSEAFF
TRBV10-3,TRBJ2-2,CATFPGGKDTGELFF